This TCR beta chain appears in the sequencing data of a study of CD8+ T cells in alopecia areata. Study-level information: Patients received oral tofacitinib, 5 to 10 mg twice daily, for moderate-to-severe alopecia areata. Study observations and caveats: Greater clonality was observed in lesional scalp samples, especially alopecia totalis/universalis, versus normal scalp. On tofacitinib, scalp clonality and expanded CD8+ clones among top 100 fell significantly.

Sequencing relied on a cDNA template that was reverse transcribed from extracted RNA. The data were produced by immunoSEQ multiplex PCR, yet TCRdb's version contains in-frame clones alone and is incomplete. The sample records about 110,000 clones, about 60% being singletons. Of note for this clone: The antigen is undetermined.

V was shortened by 2 bases and J by 1 base, with 9 bases between the two germline ends. The CDR3 totals 15 residues. Germline V gene lookup returns CDR1 LNHNV and CDR2 YYDKDF (reference sequence). As for treatment: oral pan-JAK inhibitor, 5-10 mg twice daily. It was from alopecia areata patients that lesional scalp punch biopsies and peripheral blood were collected. Sequenced here: CD8+ T cells sorted from blood, sampled at week 24, from a patient treated with tofacitinib. The sequence derives from a human donor with alopecia areata. This chain uses TRBV15 with TRBJ1-3, with D possibly being TRBD1 (5 bases). The CDR3 DNA is TGTGCCACCAGCAGAATGCACAGGTCTGGAAACACCATATATTTT. This translates into CATSRMHRSGNTIYF.